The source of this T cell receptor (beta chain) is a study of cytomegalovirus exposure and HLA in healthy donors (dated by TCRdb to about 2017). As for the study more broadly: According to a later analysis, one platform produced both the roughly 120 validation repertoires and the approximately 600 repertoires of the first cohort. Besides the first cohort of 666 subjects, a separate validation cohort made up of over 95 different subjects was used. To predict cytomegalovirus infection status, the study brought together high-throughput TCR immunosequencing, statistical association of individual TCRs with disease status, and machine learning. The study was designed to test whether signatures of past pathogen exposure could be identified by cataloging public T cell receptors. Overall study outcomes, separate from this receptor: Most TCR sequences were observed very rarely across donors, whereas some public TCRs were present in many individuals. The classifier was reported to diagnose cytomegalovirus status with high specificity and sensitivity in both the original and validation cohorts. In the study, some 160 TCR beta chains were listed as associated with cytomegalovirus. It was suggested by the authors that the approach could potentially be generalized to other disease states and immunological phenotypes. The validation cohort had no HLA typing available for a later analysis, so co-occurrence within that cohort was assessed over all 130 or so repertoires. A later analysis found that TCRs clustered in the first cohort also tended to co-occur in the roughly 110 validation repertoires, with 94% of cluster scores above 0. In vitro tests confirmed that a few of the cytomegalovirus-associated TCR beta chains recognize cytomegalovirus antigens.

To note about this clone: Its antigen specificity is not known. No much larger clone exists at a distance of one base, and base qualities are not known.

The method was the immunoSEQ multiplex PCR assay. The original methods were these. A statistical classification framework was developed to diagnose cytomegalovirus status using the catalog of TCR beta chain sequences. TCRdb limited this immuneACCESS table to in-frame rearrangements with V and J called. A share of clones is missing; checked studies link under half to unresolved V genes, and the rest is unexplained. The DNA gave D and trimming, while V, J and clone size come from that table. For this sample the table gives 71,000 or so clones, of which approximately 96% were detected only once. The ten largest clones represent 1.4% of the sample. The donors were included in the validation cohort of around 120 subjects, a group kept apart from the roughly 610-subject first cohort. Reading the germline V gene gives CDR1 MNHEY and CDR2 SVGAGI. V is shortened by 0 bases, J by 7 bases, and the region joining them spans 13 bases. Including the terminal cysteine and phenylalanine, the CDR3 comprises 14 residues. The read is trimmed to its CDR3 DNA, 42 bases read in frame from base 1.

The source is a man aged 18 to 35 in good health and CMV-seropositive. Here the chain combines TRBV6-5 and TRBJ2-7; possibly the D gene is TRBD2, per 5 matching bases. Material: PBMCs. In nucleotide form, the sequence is TGTGCCAGCAGTTACTCGGGAGTAGACTGGGAGCAGTACTTC. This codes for CASSYSGVDWEQYF.